This T cell receptor (beta chain) stems from a study of blood T cells in healthy people across ages. Findings and caveats of the study: PBMCs left unsorted prevented a conclusive naive versus antigen-experienced comparison. Lack of knowledge of donor CMV status possibly confounded expanded clonotype changes.

In regard to this clonotype: The antigen remains undetermined.

A second PCR of 7 to 11 cycles used a sample-barcoded 5' primer and a J-beta primer mix. TCRdb reanalysed the 5' RACE reads using MiXCR and keeps one entry per CDR3 protein. This table holds more than 650,000 distinct CDR3 sequences, over 20% found once. The CDR3 contains 14 residues. With 3 bases removed from V and 7 bases from J, the gap between germline ends came to 15 bases. CDR1 and CDR2 from the germline V gene are DFQATT and SNEGSKA (reference sequence). What was sequenced was blood. The source of this sequence is a man aged 70-80 years in good health. The genes are TRBV20-1 and TRBJ1-4; tentatively, D is TRBD1 (5 bases). CDR3 in DNA: TGCAGTGCTAGCTTTGGCCAGGGTGCTGAAAAACTGTTTTTT. Translation: CSASFGQGAEKLFF.